Described below is a single T cell receptor (beta chain) sequence and its context. The target of this receptor is not known. No per-base quality is available; no much larger clone lies one base away. From the germline V gene, CDR1 is SGHAT and CDR2 is FQNNGV. At the junction V is shortened by 1 base and J by 10 bases, with 11 bases in between. The CDR3 holds 14 amino acids from the cysteine to the phenylalanine. Kept here is only the CDR3 DNA, which spans 42 bases and is read in frame from base 1. This specimen belongs to a study of beta chain features in type 1 diabetes (dated by TCRdb to 2016 to 2018). Notes on the research overall: Mean age, gender distribution, total cell number and subset yield did not differ between patients and healthy donors. A total of approximately 110,000,000 sorted cells were examined across all samples, and a strong correlation was observed between cell number per subset and RNA yield. The study compared TCRB repertoires of sorted circulating CD4+ T cell subsets between recently diagnosed type 1 diabetes patients and matched healthy donors. Naive and central memory subsets were obtained from all 30 or so donors, but regulatory and stem cell-like memory subsets were isolated from only 8 patients and roughly 8 healthy donors.

All of the isolated RNA was reverse transcribed with the High Capacity cDNA Reverse Transcription Kit, so expressed TCRB transcripts were sequenced. Naive, central memory and regulatory T cell samples underwent deep immunoSEQ sequencing, averaging about 3.3 million total reads per sample. Sorted cells were lysed in RLT buffer and RNA was extracted with DNase-treated RNeasy Micro or Mini kits, depending on cell number. To prevent cross-contamination, each cell subset was processed individually, whereas patient and healthy donor samples were processed jointly. The immunoSEQ multiplex PCR was used to amplify TCRB sequences from cDNA, generating 87-bp fragments that spanned the CDR3 region. The amplicons were sequenced using the Illumina HiSeq platform. In the authors' own workflow: Synthetic template baselines were used to correct PCR bias computationally, reads within Hamming distance 2 were collapsed, and singletons that could not be merged were discarded. Reads were aligned against IMGT to assign V, D and J genes, CDR3 length and insertions or deletions at six rearrangement sites. Clonotype counts were normalized to sorted cell number within each subset before computing true diversity and Gini coefficients with the tcR R package. Repertoire sharing was quantified using the overlap coefficient calculated on TCRB nucleotide sequences. Out-of-frame TCRB sequences from naive cells were analyzed as a proxy for the pre-selection repertoire. Not all clones reach the TCRdb copy of this immuneACCESS table, which keeps in-frame sequences only. Checked studies attribute under half of the gap to unresolved V genes and leave the rest unexplained. V and J calls and clone size come straight from that table; D and trimming were deduced from the DNA. The sample data list around 300,000 clones, and 15% of these were observed just once. Less than 0.02% of the sample belongs to the ten largest clones.

Each donor gave one peripheral blood draw, approximately 0.11 L on average, collected into heparinised tubes. A BD FACSAria II was used to sort naive, central memory, regulatory and stem cell-like memory CD4+ T cells with a panel that included CD45RO, CCR7, CD25, CD127, CD95 and CD27. Purity was above 98% for every sorted population. PBMCs were isolated immediately by Lymphoprep density gradient centrifugation and stained directly without culture. Samples were stained and sorted in pairs, with one healthy donor and one patient per experiment, so that batch effects were minimized. Paper-wide results and their limitations: Naive, central memory and regulatory TCRB repertoires appeared to be more alike among patients than among healthy donors. HLA sub-analyses involved small numbers of individuals, so any influence of HLA type on TCRB rearrangement remained unresolved. Sequencing cDNA rather than genomic DNA could over-represent highly expressing activated cells, although activation and CD3 levels did not differ between groups. In all four CD4+ subsets, TCRB CDR3 length was moderately but significantly shorter in type 1 diabetes patients. Shorter templates might be favored by PCR, yet because patient and control samples were amplified and corrected together, any such skew would affect both groups equally. Fewer insertions and more nucleotide deletions at VDJ recombination sites were observed in patients with type 1 diabetes, implying thymic rearrangement abnormalities.

The sequencing input was naive CD4+ T cells from blood. The sample's cell subset or site, from its label and the paper: true naive CD4+ T cells. The V gene is TRBV11-2 and the J gene is TRBJ1-6; TRBD1 is a possible D gene, resting on 6 matching bases. This TCR was sampled from a young man with type 1 diabetes. CDR3 protein: CASSLGWGPSPLHF. In nucleotides, the sequence is TGTGCCAGCAGCTTAGGGTGGGGGCCCTCACCCCTCCACTTT.